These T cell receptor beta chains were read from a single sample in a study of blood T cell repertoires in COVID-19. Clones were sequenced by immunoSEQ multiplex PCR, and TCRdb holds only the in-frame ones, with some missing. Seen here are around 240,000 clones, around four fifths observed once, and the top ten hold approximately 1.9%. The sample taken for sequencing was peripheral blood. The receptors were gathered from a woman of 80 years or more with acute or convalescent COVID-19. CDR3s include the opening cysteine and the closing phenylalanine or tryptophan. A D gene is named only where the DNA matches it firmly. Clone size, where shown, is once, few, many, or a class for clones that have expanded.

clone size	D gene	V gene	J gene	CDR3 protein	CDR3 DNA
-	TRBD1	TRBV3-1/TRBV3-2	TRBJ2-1	CASSQRQGGNNEQFF	TGTGCCAGCAGCCAAAGACAGGGGGGGAACAATGAGCAGTTCTTC
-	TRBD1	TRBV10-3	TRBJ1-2	CAISGMTGGIYGYTF	TGTGCCATCAGTGGAATGACAGGGGGCATCTATGGCTACACCTTC
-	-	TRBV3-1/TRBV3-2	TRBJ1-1	CASSQDGSGRNTEAFF	TGTGCCAGCAGCCAAGATGGGTCAGGGCGGAACACTGAAGCTTTCTTT
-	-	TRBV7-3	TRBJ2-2	CASSQQGTTNTGELFF	TGTGCCAGCAGCCAACAGGGAACGACGAACACCGGGGAGCTGTTTTTT
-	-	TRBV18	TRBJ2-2	CASLAAANTGELFF	TGTGCCAGCCTGGCGGCAGCAAACACCGGGGAGCTGTTTTTT
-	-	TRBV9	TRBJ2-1	CASSVGGQGYFHEQFF	TGTGCCAGCAGCGTAGGGGGTCAGGGGTATTTCCATGAGCAGTTCTTC
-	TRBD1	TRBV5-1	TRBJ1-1	CASSLTGETRTEAFF	TGCGCCAGCAGCCTCACAGGGGAGACCCGCACTGAAGCTTTCTTT
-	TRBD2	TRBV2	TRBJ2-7	CASSSTSGSSYEQYF	TGTGCCAGCAGTTCGACTAGCGGGAGCTCCTACGAGCAGTACTTC
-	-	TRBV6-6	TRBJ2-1	CASSYSTGDRTFF	TGTGCCAGCAGTTACAGTACGGGGGACCGGACGTTCTTC
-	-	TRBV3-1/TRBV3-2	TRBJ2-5	CASSQFRTKETQYF	TGTGCCAGCAGCCAATTTCGGACTAAAGAGACCCAGTACTTC
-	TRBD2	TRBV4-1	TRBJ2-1	CASSLSGLAANEQFF	TGCGCCAGCAGCCTTTCAGGACTAGCGGCCAATGAGCAGTTCTTC
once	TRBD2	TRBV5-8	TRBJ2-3	CASSLGLAGRTDTQYF	TGTGCCAGCAGCTTGGGACTAGCGGGACGCACAGATACGCAGTATTTT
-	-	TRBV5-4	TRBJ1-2	CASSFSVSGYTF	TGTGCCAGCAGCTTCTCCGTTAGTGGCTACACCTTC